The rows below give T cell receptor beta chains drawn from one sample of a study of CD8 T cells in Susac syndrome. Each CDR3 protein gets one entry after TCRdb re-called the immunoSEQ multiplex PCR reads with MiXCR. This sample has under 200,000 distinct CDR3 sequences, with about 91% found just once. Sequencing input: CD4+ T cells from PBMCs. All receptors come from a human donor with Susac syndrome. The CDR3 runs from the conserved cysteine through the conserved F or W. The D gene is left open where the match is weak. Clone size is not always given. Where it is, it says once, few, many or a class for expanded clones.

size	J	V	D	CDR3	DNA
few	TRBJ1-4	TRBV6-5	NA	CASSYNTGPNEKLFF	TGTGCCAGCAGTTACAATACAGGACCAAATGAAAAACTGTTTTTT
NA	TRBJ1-3	TRBV20-1	NA	CSASGTRYSGNTIYF	TGCAGTGCTAGTGGCACCCGGTACTCTGGAAACACCATATATTTT
few	TRBJ2-5	TRBV28	NA	CASSLSGTTQYF	TGTGCCAGCAGTTTATCCGGGACAACCCAGTACTTC
NA	TRBJ1-2	TRBV5-1	TRBD1	CASSAWQGGYGYTF	TGCGCCAGCAGTGCGTGGCAGGGGGGCTATGGCTACACCTTC
NA	TRBJ2-1	TRBV2	TRBD2	CASNEWTSLLEQFF	TGTGCCAGCAACGAATGGACTAGCCTTTTAGAGCAGTTCTTC
NA	TRBJ2-5	TRBV29-1	NA	CSVEEWSEGETQYF	TGCAGCGTTGAAGAGTGGTCTGAGGGGGAGACCCAGTACTTC
NA	TRBJ2-2	TRBV7-3	NA	CASSPQVAGGELFF	TGTGCCAGCAGCCCCCAGGTGGCGGGCGGGGAGCTGTTTTTT
NA	TRBJ1-1	TRBV20-1	TRBD1	CSARAGGRAEAFF	TGCAGTGCTAGAGCAGGGGGTCGAGCTGAAGCTTTCTTT
once	TRBJ1-4	TRBV18	NA	CASSPTSRNTLGDEKLFF	TGTGCCAGCTCACCAACTTCGAGGAACACCCTTGGAGATGAAAAACTGTTTTTT
NA	TRBJ2-4	TRBV6-1	NA	CASSEPTNGPFLYF	TGTGCCAGCAGTGAACCTACTAATGGTCCGTTTCTGTACTTC
NA	TRBJ1-1	TRBV11-2	NA	CASSRSSLGTEAFF	TGTGCCAGCAGCCGTTCGAGTCTAGGCACTGAAGCTTTCTTT
NA	TRBJ1-1	TRBV6-5	TRBD1	CASSYDRDTEAFF	TGTGCCAGCAGTTACGACAGGGACACTGAAGCTTTCTTT
NA	TRBJ2-1	TRBV20-1	TRBD2	CSAPTSGSNEQFF	TGCAGTGCTCCGACTAGCGGGAGCAATGAGCAGTTCTTC
NA	TRBJ2-6	TRBV6-5	NA	CASRTDNSGANVLTF	TGTGCCAGCCGGACCGACAACTCTGGGGCCAACGTCCTGACTTTC
NA	TRBJ1-5	TRBV18	TRBD1	CASSPPGGTGVRQPQHF	TGTGCCAGCTCACCACCGGGGGGGACAGGGGTACGTCAGCCCCAGCATTTT
NA	TRBJ2-1	TRBV12-3/TRBV12-4	TRBD2	CASSFGSGSYNEQFF	TGTGCCAGCAGTTTTGGTAGCGGGAGTTACAATGAGCAGTTCTTC
NA	TRBJ2-1	TRBV30	NA	CACHIPGDTKFF	TGTGCCTGCCATATCCCAGGGGACACTAAGTTCTTC
NA	TRBJ2-5	TRBV11-1	NA	CASSFIAASQETQYF	TGTGCCAGCAGCTTTATAGCGGCAAGCCAAGAGACCCAGTACTTC
NA	TRBJ1-1	TRBV27	NA	CASSLSFTGNTEAFF	TGTGCCAGCAGTTTATCGTTTACCGGCAACACTGAAGCTTTCTTT
NA	TRBJ2-7	TRBV27	TRBD1	CASSPDRVSYEQYF	TGTGCCAGCAGCCCTGACAGGGTGTCCTACGAGCAGTACTTC
NA	TRBJ2-1	TRBV5-4	TRBD1	CASTENRDRGQRVYNEQFF	TGTGCCAGCACCGAAAACCGGGACAGGGGGCAGAGAGTCTACAATGAGCAGTTCTTC
once	TRBJ2-3	TRBV20-1	NA	CSASIGGTDTQYF	TGCAGTGCTAGCATTGGCGGCACAGATACGCAGTATTTT
NA	TRBJ2-2	TRBV20-1	NA	CSANSETATGELFF	TGCAGTGCTAATAGTGAGACGGCCACCGGGGAGCTGTTTTTT
NA	TRBJ1-6	TRBV6-1	NA	CASKGVSFTYNSPLHF	TGTGCCAGCAAAGGGGTTTCTTTCACCTATAATTCACCCCTCCACTTT
NA	TRBJ2-5	TRBV20-1	NA	CSAIPGRPKETQYF	TGCAGTGCTATACCCGGGAGACCGAAAGAGACCCAGTACTTC
NA	TRBJ2-1	TRBV29-1	TRBD1	CSVQSGQGIEVGNEQFF	TGCAGCGTACAATCCGGACAGGGTATCGAGGTAGGCAATGAGCAGTTCTTC
few	TRBJ2-7	TRBV5-4	NA	CASSLDVSYEQYF	TGTGCCAGCAGCTTGGATGTCTCCTACGAGCAGTACTTC
few	TRBJ1-5	TRBV6-1	NA	CASRGDQPQHF	TGTGCCAGCAGGGGGGATCAGCCCCAGCATTTT
NA	TRBJ2-3	TRBV12-3/TRBV12-4	TRBD2	CASSSSGGTDTQYF	TGTGCCAGCTCTTCCAGCGGGGGCACAGATACGCAGTATTTT
NA	TRBJ2-5	TRBV10-2	TRBD2	CASSRGTQETQYF	TGCGCCAGCTCGCGGGGGACCCAAGAGACCCAGTACTTC
NA	TRBJ1-1	TRBV6-1	NA	CASSVATNTEAFF	TGTGCCAGCAGTGTGGCTACGAACACTGAAGCTTTCTTT
NA	TRBJ2-7	TRBV20-1	NA	CSAMRDETYEQYF	TGCAGTGCTATGCGAGACGAGACCTACGAGCAGTACTTC
NA	TRBJ2-5	TRBV20-1	TRBD2	CSAIGTSGKETQYF	TGCAGTGCTATCGGGACTAGCGGGAAAGAGACCCAGTACTTC
NA	TRBJ2-3	TRBV5-1	TRBD2	CASSDLTSGGGDTQYF	TGCGCCAGCAGCGATCTGACTAGCGGGGGAGGGGATACGCAGTATTTT
NA	TRBJ2-5	TRBV27	NA	CASSFKGQQTQYF	TGTGCCAGCAGTTTTAAAGGGCAGCAGACCCAGTACTTC
NA	TRBJ1-1	TRBV20-1	NA	CSARGQLTEAFF	TGCAGTGCTAGAGGACAGCTCACTGAAGCTTTCTTT
NA	TRBJ2-7	TRBV7-2	NA	CASSLAAGMRYEQYF	TGTGCCAGCAGCTTAGCGGCAGGGATGCGATACGAGCAGTACTTC
NA	TRBJ2-1	TRBV3-1	NA	CASSRKLSSYNEQFF	TGTGCCAGCAGCCGTAAACTTAGCTCCTACAATGAGCAGTTCTTC
NA	TRBJ2-7	TRBV20-1	NA	CSAVDNSYEQYF	TGCAGTGCTGTCGACAACTCCTACGAGCAGTACTTC
NA	TRBJ2-5	TRBV15	NA	CATSRARLEETQYF	TGTGCCACCAGCAGAGCGAGGCTGGAAGAGACCCAGTACTTC
NA	TRBJ2-1	TRBV12-3/TRBV12-4	NA	CASSGRRYNEQFF	TGTGCCAGCAGTGGGAGACGATACAATGAGCAGTTCTTC
once	TRBJ2-7	TRBV20-1	NA	CSADKTGTALSEQYF	TGCAGTGCGGATAAGACTGGGACGGCCCTTTCAGAGCAGTACTTC
NA	TRBJ1-6	TRBV7-3	TRBD1	CASSAGQGTSPLHF	TGTGCCAGCAGCGCGGGACAGGGAACCTCACCCCTCCACTTT
NA	TRBJ2-5	TRBV3-1	TRBD2	CASSQAPSGKSRETQYF	TGTGCCAGCAGCCAAGCTCCTAGCGGGAAATCTCGTGAGACCCAGTACTTC
few	TRBJ1-1	TRBV5-1	TRBD1	CASSGKGQDNTEAFF	TGCGCCAGCAGCGGGAAGGGACAGGATAACACTGAAGCTTTCTTT
NA	TRBJ1-4	TRBV24-1	TRBD1	CATMNRGRRDEKLFF	TGTGCCACCATGAACAGGGGGCGTCGTGATGAAAAACTGTTTTTT
few	TRBJ2-2	TRBV2	NA	CASKKLGNTGELFF	TGTGCCAGCAAAAAACTAGGGAACACCGGGGAGCTGTTTTTT
NA	TRBJ1-5	TRBV28	NA	CASSLTDQPQHF	TGTGCCAGCAGTTTAACCGATCAGCCCCAGCATTTT
NA	TRBJ1-1	TRBV5-1	TRBD1	CASSEGQGWNTEAFF	TGCGCCAGCAGCGAAGGACAGGGATGGAACACTGAAGCTTTCTTT
NA	TRBJ2-7	TRBV23-1	TRBD2	CASSLWREGRYEQYF	TGCGCCAGCAGCCTTTGGCGGGAGGGCCGGTACGAGCAGTACTTC
NA	TRBJ1-1	TRBV6-1	NA	CASRMDSFITEAFF	TGTGCCAGCAGGATGGACAGTTTTATCACTGAAGCTTTCTTT
few	TRBJ2-5	TRBV11-2	NA	CASSFPGSVETQYF	TGTGCCAGCAGTTTTCCCGGGAGTGTGGAGACCCAGTACTTC
NA	TRBJ2-3	TRBV3-1	TRBD2	CASSQVQRGGRDTQYF	TGTGCCAGCAGCCAAGTCCAGCGGGGGGGCAGAGATACGCAGTATTTT
NA	TRBJ2-5	TRBV3-1	NA	CASSQVKGPQETQYF	TGTGCCAGCAGCCAAGTGAAGGGACCGCAAGAGACCCAGTACTTC
NA	TRBJ2-4	TRBV18	NA	CASSPELLGLQYF	TGTGCCAGCTCACCGGAATTACTTGGACTTCAGTACTTC
NA	TRBJ2-1	TRBV9	NA	CASSVVGGGGGEQFF	TGTGCCAGCAGCGTAGTTGGAGGGGGCGGGGGTGAGCAGTTCTTC
NA	TRBJ1-2	TRBV19	TRBD1	CASSIGTDYGYTF	TGTGCCAGTAGTATCGGGACAGACTATGGCTACACCTTC